This TCR beta chain was obtained from a study of T-cell reconstitution after alpha-beta-depleted transplantation in children. The study's findings and limits: The main origin of T-cell counts and diversity one year after transplant was newly produced T cells. For some patients, TCRbeta diversity was high at day 60 because of recipient T cells and thymic progenitors that survived. By about two months after transplant, alpha-beta T cells reportedly arose from several hundred graft clones that had expanded.

Construction of the TCRbeta library involved unique molecular identifiers. TCRdb called the PCR reads again in MiXCR, with one record for every CDR3 protein. The sample shows some 110,000 distinct CDR3 sequences, about 9.4% of them seen only once. Comment on this clonotype: Its antigen is as yet unknown.

CDR3 length: 14 amino acids. The V gene's germline CDR1 is SGHDT and CDR2 YYEEEE. V was shortened by 2 bases and J by 3 bases, with 12 bases between the two germline ends. The chain is built from TRBV5-6 and TRBJ2-7, with D perhaps assigned TRBD1 or TRBD2 (5 bases each). The sequence was collected from a boy aged 2 to 10 with acute lymphoblastic leukemia, due to receive a stem cell transplant. Sequenced here: PBMCs, sampled before TCRalphabeta/CD19-depleted stem cell transplant. The CDR3 coding sequence is TGTGCCAGCAGCTTTGGGCCAGGGAGCTACGAGCAGTACTTC. Amino acids: CASSFGPGSYEQYF.